This T cell receptor beta chain was obtained from a study of a mutant IDH1 vaccine in newly diagnosed glioma. In the study overall: Patients in the study were vaccinated eight times, receiving shots in weeks 1, 3, 5, 7, 11, 15, 19 and 23. The treated group averaged about 44 years old and was 62.5% male, about 38% female. First vaccine doses came 4-6 weeks after radiotherapy alone, or with temozolomide cycles.

The CDR3 is 14 residues long, counting both termini. Germline assignment: CDR1 MDHEN and CDR2 SYDVKM. Broader study findings: Vaccination elicited immune responses in roughly 93% of patients.

As to time point: week 23, last vaccination. The investigators gave 300 ug of mutant IDH1 20-mer peptide in each vaccine dose, together with topical imiquimod. Some clones are missing from TCRdb's copy, which holds only in-frame ones; the method was immunoSEQ multiplex PCR. This table holds approximately 41,000 clones, 60% to 85% found once. A note on this clone: Its specificity is unknown. No DNA is shown, since the ends of the CDR3 on it are uncertain; the CDR3 is the one TCRdb lists.

This chain joins TRBV28 and TRBJ1-3. This clonotype originated in a middle-aged woman with glioma. Some clones in this sample may be carry-over from other donors' samples. The specimen was PBMCs, collected from a glioma patient whose treatment included an IDH1 peptide vaccine. CDR3 loop: CASSSSNSGNTIYF.